Listed here are 9 T cell receptor beta chains from one sample, sequenced in a study of T cells in tuberculosis. Sorting used thawed, overnight-rested PBMC stained with anti-CD3, a viability dye and GMM-loaded CD1B tetramer. The lipid loaded on the CD1B tetramers was C32 glucose monomycolate from Rhodococcus equi. Here immunoSEQ multiplex PCR was the method, and the copy in TCRdb shows in-frame clones only, minus some. The table records roughly 60,000 clones, 80% to 85% of them present only once. Sample: CD1b-GMM tetramer-negative cells sorted from PBMCs. The origin of the receptors is an adult woman with latent tuberculosis.

V is TRBV28 and J is TRBJ1-1, with TRBD1 as a possible D gene (5 bases). The CDR3 covers 14 residues. Trimming shortened V by 9 bases and J by 2 bases, and 16 bases separated the two germline ends. The V gene's germline CDR1 is MDHEN and CDR2 SYDVKM. The CDR3, as DNA: TGTGCCAGTATGAGGGGAGGGCCTAACACTGAAGCTTTCTTT. As protein: CASMRGGPNTEAFF.

The CDR3 loop reads CASNTPGTGNTEAFF. The CDR3 DNA is TGTGCCAGTAACACTCCCGGGACAGGGAACACTGAAGCTTTCTTT. This chain connects TRBV19 to TRBJ1-1; 8 positions agree with TRBD1. V shed 7 bases and J 1 base; nucleotides not matched to a gene: 8. Germline loops: CDR1 LNHDA, CDR2 SQIVND (reference sequence). The CDR3 has 15 amino acids.

The chain combines TRBV5-4 with TRBJ1-1; D perhaps matches TRBD1 (6 bases). Trimming shortened V by 0 bases and J by 8 bases, and 11 bases separated the two germline ends. CDR3 length equals 13 residues. Per germline, CDR1 SGHNT and CDR2 YYREEE (reference sequence). The CDR3 nucleotides are TGTGCCAGCAGCTTGGCCGGGGGGCGCGAAGCTTTCTTT. Its translation: CASSLAGGREAFF. The complete variable domain, with remaining parts taken from reference TRBV5-4 and TRBJ1-1, reads ETGVTQSPTHLIKTRGQQVTLRCSSQSGHNTVSWYQQALGQGPQFIFQYYREEENGRGNFPPRFSGLQFPNYSSELNVNALELDDSALYLCASSLAGGREAFFGQGTRLTVV.

As for this clone: The sample carries other DNA sequences with the same CDR3. This chain uses TRBV7-9 with TRBJ2-3; 9 nucleotides line up with TRBD2. This CDR3 has 14 residues. CDR1 is SEHNR and CDR2 is FQNEAQ in the germline V gene (reference sequence). V lost 3 bases, J lost 6 bases, and 4 bases stayed unmatched. CDR3 in amino acids: CASSFSGRGDTQYF. CDR3 sequence (DNA): TGTGCCAGCAGCTTTAGCGGGAGAGGGGATACGCAGTATTTT.

The chain carries TRBV2 and TRBJ1-1, with D possibly TRBD1 on 6 matching bases. The V and J ends lost 6 bases and 1 base respectively, with 15 bases between them. Germline CDR1 is SNHLY and CDR2 is FYNNEI. The CDR3 loop spans 15 amino acids. CDR3: CASRPPTRGNTEAFF. The CDR3 DNA sequence: TGTGCCAGCAGACCCCCGACCAGGGGGAACACTGAAGCTTTCTTT.

The CDR3 DNA reads as TGTGCCAGCAGCTCTATCCGGACTTTGCCAACTGAAGCTTTCTTT. It encodes CASSSIRTLPTEAFF. J is TRBJ1-1 and V is TRBV11-3, with D uncertain. V gave up 4 bases and J gave up 5 bases, with 17 bases separating them. Germline CDR1 SGHNT, CDR2 YENEEA. This CDR3 is 15 amino acids long.

The chain uses TRBV29-1 and TRBJ1-2; D is ambiguous. Between the trimmed V and J ends, which lost 4 bases and 1 base, there was a span of 10 bases. The CDR3 covers 13 residues. Germline V CDR1 and CDR2: SQVTM, ANQGSEA. CDR3 sequence reads: CSVGQVRNYGYTF. Written as DNA, the CDR3 is TGCAGCGTTGGGCAGGTCCGTAACTATGGCTACACCTTC. Based on the CDR3 plus reference TRBV29-1 and TRBJ1-2, the full variable domain is SAVISQKPSRDICQRGTSLTIQCQVDSQVTMMFWYRQQPGQSLTLIATANQGSEATYESGFVIDKFPISRPNLTFSTLTVSNMSPEDSSIYLCSVGQVRNYGYTFGSGTRLTVV.

The chain employs TRBV7-2 and TRBJ1-1, with 9 nucleotides matching TRBD1. Losses at the gene ends were 2 bases for V and 7 bases for J; bases not matched to a gene: 14. This CDR3 has 17 amino acids. The germline V gene encodes CDR1 SGHTA and CDR2 FQGNSA. The CDR3 DNA reads as TGTGCCAGCAGCTTACGAGGACCGGGACAGGGAACCTTTGAAGCTTTCTTT. Translated, it gives CASSLRGPGQGTFEAFF. The complete variable domain, with remaining parts taken from reference TRBV7-2 and TRBJ1-1, reads GAGVSQSPSNKVTEKGKDVELRCDPISGHTALYWYRQSLGQGLEFLIYFQGNSAPDKSGLPSDRFSAERTGGSVSTLTIQRTQQEDSAVYLCASSLRGPGQGTFEAFFGQGTRLTVV.

Here the CDR3 DNA reads TGTGCCAGCAGTTTATTGGGACAGGGGGTTACTAATGAAAAACTGTTTTTT. The encoded protein is CASSLLGQGVTNEKLFF. The V and J genes are TRBV28 and TRBJ1-4; 11 nucleotides match TRBD1. CDR1 is MDHEN, CDR2 SYDVKM, per germline. The trim removed 1 base at V and 2 bases at J, leaving 3 bases unmatched. CDR3 length: 17 residues.